This TCR beta chain was sequenced for a study of blood T cell repertoires in COVID-19. This clone has only one observation. Everyone who took part was roughly 18 to 89 years old, and they came from 24 US areas. Authors' analysis steps: Amplification from reference gene primers served as the basis for estimated nucleated cell counts. TCRdb's table, derived via immunoSEQ multiplex PCR, lists solely in-frame clones and lacks some. The DNA gave D and trimming, while V, J and clone size come from that table. The table records roughly 280,000 clones, 80% to 95% of them present only once. Sequencing was carried out using PBMCs or T cells enriched from blood (not recorded which). The receptor comes from a man aged 40-55 years who had been exposed to COVID-19.

CDR3 amino acids: CATGTDYGYTF. CDR3 in DNA: TGTGCCACCGGGACAGACTATGGCTACACCTTC. The chain employs TRBV24-1 and TRBJ1-2; 7 positions match TRBD1. The length of the CDR3 is 11 residues. V was pared by 9 bases and J by 3 bases, with 0 bases of the junction left unmatched. In germline, CDR1 is KGHDR, CDR2 SFDVKD.